Described below is a single TCR beta chain sequence and its context. TCRdb keeps only in-frame clones here, not all; method: immunoSEQ multiplex PCR. The sample lists roughly 44,000 clones, 65% to 85% seen once, with about 7% in the top ten. The CDR3 is 13 residues long. Trimming cost V 6 bases and J 3 bases; bases outside gene matches: 1. CDR1 and CDR2 from the germline V gene are MDHEN and SYDVKM. The source of the sample is a study of OX40 agonist ivuxolimab in advanced cancers. The gene calls are TRBV28 and TRBJ2-7, with 11 bases aligning to TRBD2. The clonotype comes from an adult with an advanced solid tumor such as melanoma, head and neck, liver or kidney cancer. The source material was CD4+ or CD8+ T cells sorted from blood, sampled in a trial of the OX40 agonist ivuxolimab. The chain's CDR3 is CASRLAGDYEQYF. In nucleotides, the CDR3 is TGTGCCAGCAGACTAGCGGGAGACTACGAGCAGTACTTC.